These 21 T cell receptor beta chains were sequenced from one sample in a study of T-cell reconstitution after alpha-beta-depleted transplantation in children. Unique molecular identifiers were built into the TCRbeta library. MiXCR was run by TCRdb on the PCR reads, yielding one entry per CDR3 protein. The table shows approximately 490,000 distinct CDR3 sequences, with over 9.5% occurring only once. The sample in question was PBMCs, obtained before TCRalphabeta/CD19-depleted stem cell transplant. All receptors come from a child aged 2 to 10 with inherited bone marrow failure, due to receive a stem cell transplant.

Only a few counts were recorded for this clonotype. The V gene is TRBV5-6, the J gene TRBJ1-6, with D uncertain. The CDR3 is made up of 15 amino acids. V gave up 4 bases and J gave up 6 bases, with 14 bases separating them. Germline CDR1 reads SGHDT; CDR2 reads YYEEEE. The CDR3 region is CASSRWRGTNSPLHF. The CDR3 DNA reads TGTGCCAGCAGCCGCTGGCGGGGAACTAATTCACCCCTCCACTTT.

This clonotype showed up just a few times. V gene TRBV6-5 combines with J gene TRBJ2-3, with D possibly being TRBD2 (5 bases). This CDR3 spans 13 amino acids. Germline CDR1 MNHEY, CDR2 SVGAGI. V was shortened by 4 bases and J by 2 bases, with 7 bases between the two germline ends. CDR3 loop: CASSSLVTDTQYF. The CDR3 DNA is TGTGCCAGCAGTTCACTAGTCACAGATACGCAGTATTTT.

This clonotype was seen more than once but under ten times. In DNA form, the CDR3 reads TGTGCCTGGGGGACTAGCGGCGTACCGTCCTACGAGCAGTACTTC. Its protein product is CAWGTSGVPSYEQYF. V is TRBV30 and J is TRBJ2-7, with 11 bases matching TRBD2. Per the germline V gene, CDR1 is GTSNPN and CDR2 is SVGIG (reference sequence). Losses at the gene ends were 5 bases for V and 1 base for J; bases not matched to a gene: 7. The length of the CDR3 is 15 residues.

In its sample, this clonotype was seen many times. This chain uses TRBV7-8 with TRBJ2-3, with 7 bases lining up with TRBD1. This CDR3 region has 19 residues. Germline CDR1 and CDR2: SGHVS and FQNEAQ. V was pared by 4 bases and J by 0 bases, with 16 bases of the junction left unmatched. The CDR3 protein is CASSSGTVLPHSSTDTQYF. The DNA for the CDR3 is TGTGCCAGCAGCTCGGGGACAGTTTTGCCCCATAGTAGCACAGATACGCAGTATTTT.

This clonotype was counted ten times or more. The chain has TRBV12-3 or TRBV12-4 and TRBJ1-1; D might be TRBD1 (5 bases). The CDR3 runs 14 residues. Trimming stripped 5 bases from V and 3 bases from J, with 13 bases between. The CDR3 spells CASSRTGRDTEAFF. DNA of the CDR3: TGTGCCAGCAGTAGAACAGGACGGGACACTGAAGCTTTCTTT.

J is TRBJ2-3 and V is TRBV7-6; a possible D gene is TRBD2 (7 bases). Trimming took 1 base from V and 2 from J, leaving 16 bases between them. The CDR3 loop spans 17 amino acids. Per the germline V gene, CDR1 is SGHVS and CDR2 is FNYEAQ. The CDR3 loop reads CASSLVLGGQNTDTQYF. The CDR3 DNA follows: TGTGCCAGCAGCTTAGTCCTGGGGGGGCAGAACACAGATACGCAGTATTTT.

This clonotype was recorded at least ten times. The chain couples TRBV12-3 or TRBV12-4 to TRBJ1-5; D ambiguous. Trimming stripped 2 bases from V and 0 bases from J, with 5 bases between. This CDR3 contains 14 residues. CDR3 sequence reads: CASSLRYSNQPQHF. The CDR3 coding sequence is TGTGCCAGCAGTTTACGTTATAGCAATCAGCCCCAGCATTTT.

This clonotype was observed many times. The CDR3 sequence is CSARAGENTGELFF. The CDR3 coding sequence is TGCAGTGCTAGAGCTGGGGAGAACACCGGGGAGCTGTTTTTT. V usage is TRBV20-1 and J usage is TRBJ2-2; D is ambiguous. V lost 1 base and J 1 base, leaving 7 bases between the germline ends. The CDR3 runs to 14 residues. Germline loops: CDR1 DFQATT, CDR2 SNEGSKA (reference sequence).

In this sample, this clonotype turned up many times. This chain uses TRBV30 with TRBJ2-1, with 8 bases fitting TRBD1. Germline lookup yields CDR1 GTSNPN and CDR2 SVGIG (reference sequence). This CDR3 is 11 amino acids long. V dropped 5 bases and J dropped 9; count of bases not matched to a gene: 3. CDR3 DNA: TGTGCCTGGGACAGGGGTACTGAGCAGTTCTTC. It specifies CAWDRGTEQFF.

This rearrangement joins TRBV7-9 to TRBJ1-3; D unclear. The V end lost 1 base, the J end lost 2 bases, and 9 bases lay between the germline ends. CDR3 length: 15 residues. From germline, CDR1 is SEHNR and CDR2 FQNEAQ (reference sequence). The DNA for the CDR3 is TGTGCCAGCAGCTTAGGGCGTACAACTGGAAACACCATATATTTT. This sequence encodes CASSLGRTTGNTIYF. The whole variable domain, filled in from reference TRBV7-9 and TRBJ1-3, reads DTGVSQNPRHKITKRGQNVTFRCDPISEHNRLYWYRQTLGQGPEFLTYFQNEAQLEKSRLLSDRFSAERPKGSFSTLEIQRTEQGDSAMYLCASSLGRTTGNTIYFGEGSWLTVV.

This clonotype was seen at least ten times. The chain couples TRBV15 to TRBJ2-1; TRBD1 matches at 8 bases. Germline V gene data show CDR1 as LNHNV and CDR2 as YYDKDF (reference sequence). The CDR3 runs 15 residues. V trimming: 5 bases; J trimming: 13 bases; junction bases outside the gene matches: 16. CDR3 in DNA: TGTGCCACCAGCCAAGGACAGGGACGGGGCCCAAGACAGTTCTTC. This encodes CATSQGQGRGPRQFF. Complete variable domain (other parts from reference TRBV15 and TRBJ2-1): DAMVIQNPRYQVTQFGKPVTLSCSQTLNHNVMYWYQQKSSQAPKLLFHYYDKDFNNEADTPDNFQSRRPNTSFCFLDIRSPGLGDTAMYLCATSQGQGRGPRQFFGPGTRLTVL.

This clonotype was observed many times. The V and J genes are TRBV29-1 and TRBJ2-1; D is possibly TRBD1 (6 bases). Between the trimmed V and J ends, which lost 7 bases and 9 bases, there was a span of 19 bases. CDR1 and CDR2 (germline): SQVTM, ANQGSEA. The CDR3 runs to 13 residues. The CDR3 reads CSAPLDSTREQFF. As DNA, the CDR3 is TGCAGCGCTCCTTTGGACAGTACCCGTGAGCAGTTCTTC.

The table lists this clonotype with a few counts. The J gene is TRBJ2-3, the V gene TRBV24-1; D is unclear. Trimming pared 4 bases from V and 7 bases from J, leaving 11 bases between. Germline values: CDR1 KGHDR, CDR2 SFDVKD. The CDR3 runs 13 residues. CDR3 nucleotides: TGTGCCACCAGTGACTCCAGGTCTAATACGCAGTATTTT. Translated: CATSDSRSNTQYF.

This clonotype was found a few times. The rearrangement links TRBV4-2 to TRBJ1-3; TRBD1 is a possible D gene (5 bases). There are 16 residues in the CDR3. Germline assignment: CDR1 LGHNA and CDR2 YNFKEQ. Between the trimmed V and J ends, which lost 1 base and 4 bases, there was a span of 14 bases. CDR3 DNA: TGTGCCAGCAGCCAAGTTCGCGGAGGGGCGGGAAACACCATATATTTT. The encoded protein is CASSQVRGGAGNTIYF.

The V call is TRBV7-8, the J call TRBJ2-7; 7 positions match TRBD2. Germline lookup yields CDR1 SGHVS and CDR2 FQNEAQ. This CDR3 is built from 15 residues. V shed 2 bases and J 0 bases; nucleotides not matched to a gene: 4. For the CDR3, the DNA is TGTGCCAGCAGCTTATCCGGGAGGCCCTCCTACGAGCAGTACTTC. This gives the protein CASSLSGRPSYEQYF.

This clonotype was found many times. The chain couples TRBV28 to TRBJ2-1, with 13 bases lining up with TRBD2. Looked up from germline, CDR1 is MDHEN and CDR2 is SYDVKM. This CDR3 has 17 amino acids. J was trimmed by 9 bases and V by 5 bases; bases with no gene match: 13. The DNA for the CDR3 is TGTGCCAGCAGTCCCCTAGGCGGACTAGCGGGAGTCGGTGAGCAGTTCTTC. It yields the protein CASSPLGGLAGVGEQFF.

DNA for the CDR3: TGTGCCAGCAGCCCCATGGGAGCAGACCTATCAACCGGGGAGCTGTTTTTT. Its translation is CASSPMGADLSTGELFF. The chain has TRBV3-1 and TRBJ2-2; tentative D call: TRBD2 (5 bases). The CDR3 contains 17 residues. The ends were cut back, 4 bases at V and 5 bases at J, with 20 bases in the middle. Looked up from germline, CDR1 is LGHDT and CDR2 is YNNKEL (reference sequence).

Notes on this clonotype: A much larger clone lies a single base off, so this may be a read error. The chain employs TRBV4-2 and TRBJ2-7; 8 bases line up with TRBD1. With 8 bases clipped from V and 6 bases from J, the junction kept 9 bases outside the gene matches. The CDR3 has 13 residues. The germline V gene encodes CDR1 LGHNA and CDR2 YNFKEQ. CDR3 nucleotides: TGTGCCAGCGGCCCCGGACAGGGCTGCGAGCAGTACTTC. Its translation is CASGPGQGCEQYF.

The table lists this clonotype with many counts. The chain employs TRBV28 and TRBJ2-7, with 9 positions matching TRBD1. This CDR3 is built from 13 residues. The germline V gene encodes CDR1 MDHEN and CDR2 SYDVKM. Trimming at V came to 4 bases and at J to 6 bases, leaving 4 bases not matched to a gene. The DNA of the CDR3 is TGTGCCAGCAGTTACAGGGGGCTGATCGAGCAGTACTTC. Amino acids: CASSYRGLIEQYF.

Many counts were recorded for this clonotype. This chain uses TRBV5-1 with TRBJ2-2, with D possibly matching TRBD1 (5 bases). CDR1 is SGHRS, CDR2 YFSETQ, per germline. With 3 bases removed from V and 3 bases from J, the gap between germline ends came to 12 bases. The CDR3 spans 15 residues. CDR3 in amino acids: CASSWQGLDTGELFF. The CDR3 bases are TGCGCCAGCAGCTGGCAGGGATTGGACACCGGGGAGCTGTTTTTT.

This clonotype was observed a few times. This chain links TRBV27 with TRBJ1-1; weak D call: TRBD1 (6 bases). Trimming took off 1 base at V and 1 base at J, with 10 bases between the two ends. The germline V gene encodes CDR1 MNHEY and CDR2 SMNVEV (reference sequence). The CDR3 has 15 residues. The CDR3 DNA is TGTGCCAGCAGTTTATGGGGGCAGGGGAACACTGAAGCTTTCTTT. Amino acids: CASSLWGQGNTEAFF.